These 22 T cell receptor beta chains share one sample of origin, sequenced in a study of shared clonotypes between healthy human individuals (dated by TCRdb to about 2020). The library was prepared using the immunoSEQ multiplex PCR assay. TCRdb mirrors the immuneACCESS table, restricted to in-frame sequences. Some clones are absent from its copies; in checked studies, under half trace to an unresolved V gene, and the reason for the others is unknown. The sample data list about 1.5 million clones, and 95% to 99% of these were observed just once. The ten largest clonotypes hold approximately 0.44% of the sample. Sequencing was performed on naive CD4+ T cells sorted from blood. This specimen's cell subset or site label, per the study, means: CD45RA+ positively selected. The receptors derive from a man aged 30-40 years in good health.

The chain carries TRBV28 and TRBJ2-3, with D unresolved. V was trimmed by 4 bases and J by 3 bases, leaving 14 bases between them. The CDR3 is 15 residues long. Germline CDR1 MDHEN, CDR2 SYDVKM. The CDR3 DNA reads TGTGCCAGCAGTTCCCCCACCGAAGGAACAGATACGCAGTATTTT. As protein: CASSSPTEGTDTQYF.

This rearrangement joins TRBV25-1 to TRBJ1-1; a weak D match, TRBD1 (6 bases). Between the trimmed V and J ends, which lost 2 bases and 5 bases, there was a span of 15 bases. The CDR3 totals 15 residues. Per the germline V gene, CDR1 is MGHDK and CDR2 is SYGVNS. CDR3 residues: CASSEGGRVGTEAFF. In nucleotides, the CDR3 is TGTGCCAGCAGTGAAGGGGGCAGGGTAGGGACTGAAGCTTTCTTT. The entire variable domain, with the rest obtained from reference TRBV25-1 and TRBJ1-1, is as follows: EADIYQTPRYLVIGTGKKITLECSQTMGHDKMYWYQQDPGMELHLIHYSYGVNSTEKGDLSSESTVSRIRTEHFPLTLESARPSHTSQYLCASSEGGRVGTEAFFGQGTRLTVV.

This chain links TRBV7-2 with TRBJ1-4; D unclear. Per germline, CDR1 SGHTA and CDR2 FQGNSA. Trimming pared 5 bases from V and 3 bases from J, leaving 13 bases between. The length of the CDR3 is 15 residues. The CDR3 DNA is TGTGCCAGCAGCCCATTCTTGGGCGCTAATGAAAAACTGTTTTTT. Its protein is CASSPFLGANEKLFF.

This clone was detected only once. V gene TRBV7-2 combines with J gene TRBJ2-2; weak D call: TRBD2 (5 bases). Between the trimmed V and J ends, which lost 2 bases and 7 bases, there was a span of 17 bases. The CDR3 contains 16 residues. Germline V gene data show CDR1 as SGHTA and CDR2 as FQGNSA. As DNA, the CDR3 is TGTGCCAGCAGCTTATTGGGCGGGTCGGCCTTCGGGGAGCTGTTTTTT. Encoded protein: CASSLLGGSAFGELFF. The whole variable domain, filled in from reference TRBV7-2 and TRBJ2-2, reads GAGVSQSPSNKVTEKGKDVELRCDPISGHTALYWYRQSLGQGLEFLIYFQGNSAPDKSGLPSDRFSAERTGGSVSTLTIQRTQQEDSAVYLCASSLLGGSAFGELFFGEGSRLTVL.

This sequence joins TRBV28 and TRBJ1-1, with D unresolved. V lost 10 bases and J 6 bases, leaving 12 bases between the germline ends. Germline-derived CDR1 and CDR2 are MDHEN and SYDVKM. The CDR3 extends over 11 amino acids. As DNA, the CDR3 is TGTGCCACCGTACCAATGGCTGAAGCTTTCTTT. It codes for CATVPMAEAFF.

This clone is a singleton in its sample. The chain employs TRBV5-1 and TRBJ2-5; possibly TRBD1 or TRBD2 for D (5 bases each). Germline V gives CDR1 SGHRS, CDR2 YFSETQ. V lost 7 bases and J 5 bases, leaving 12 bases between the germline ends. This CDR3 has 12 residues. CDR3 DNA: TGCGCCAGCGGACCTGAGGGGGAGACCCAGTACTTC. Amino acid sequence: CASGPEGETQYF. Full variable domain (missing parts from reference TRBV5-1 and TRBJ2-5): KAGVTQTPRYLIKTRGQQVTLSCSPISGHRSVSWYQQTPGQGLQFLFEYFSETQRNKGNFPGRFSGRQFSNSRSEMNVSTLELGDSALYLCASGPEGETQYFGPGTRLLVL.

As regards this clone: Other DNA sequences from this sample encode an identical CDR3 as well. The V call is TRBV9, the J call TRBJ2-7; D assignment may be TRBD1 or TRBD2 (5 bases each). Per the germline V gene, CDR1 is SGDLS and CDR2 is YYNGEE. The CDR3 has 15 amino acids. V lost 0 bases to trimming and J lost 0 bases, with 10 bases between them. CDR3 coding DNA: TGTGCCAGCAGCGTAGGTGGGGGAAACTCCTACGAGCAGTACTTC. This sequence encodes CASSVGGGNSYEQYF. The entire variable domain, with the rest obtained from reference TRBV9 and TRBJ2-7, is as follows: DSGVTQTPKHLITATGQRVTLRCSPRSGDLSVYWYQQSLDQGLQFLIQYYNGEERAKGNILERFSAQQFPDLHSELNLSSLELGDSALYFCASSVGGGNSYEQYFGPGTRLTVT.

The chain carries TRBV28 and TRBJ2-7; 9 bases fit TRBD2. The CDR3 loop spans 15 amino acids. Germline V CDR1 and CDR2: MDHEN, SYDVKM. J was trimmed by 1 base and V by 4 bases; bases with no gene match: 5. CDR3 coding DNA: TGTGCCAGCAGTTACCCGGGACTAGCTTCCTACGAGCAGTACTTC. It specifies CASSYPGLASYEQYF.

This clone came up once. This chain links TRBV6-5 with TRBJ2-3; no firm D call. CDR1 MNHEY and CDR2 SVGAGI come from the germline V gene. The CDR3 covers 14 residues. The V end lost 0 bases, the J end lost 0 bases, and 4 bases lay between the germline ends. The CDR3 region is CASSYSHSTDTQYF. CDR3 bases: TGTGCCAGCAGTTACTCACACAGCACAGATACGCAGTATTTT.

V is TRBV30 and J is TRBJ2-2; D possibly uses TRBD1 or TRBD2 (6 bases each). The CDR3 has 14 residues. Trimming stripped 3 bases from V and 5 bases from J, with 13 bases between. CDR1 GTSNPN and CDR2 SVGIG come from the germline V gene (reference sequence). As DNA, the CDR3 is TGTGCCTGGAGCGCGCTAGGGGGGACCGGGGAGCTGTTTTTT. Amino acid sequence: CAWSALGGTGELFF.

DNA of the CDR3: TGTGCCAGCAGCCATAAGCCGAACACCGGGGAGCTGTTTTTT. Its translation is CASSHKPNTGELFF. This chain joins TRBV14 and TRBJ2-2; D remains ambiguous. Trimming took off 3 bases at V and 0 bases at J, with 5 bases between the two ends. The CDR3 is 14 amino acids. Per the germline V gene, CDR1 is SGHDN and CDR2 is FVKESK.

This rearrangement joins TRBV5-1 to TRBJ2-1, with 9 bases that match TRBD1. There are 16 residues in the CDR3. The germline CDR1 and CDR2 sequences are SGHRS and YFSETQ. V shed 3 bases, J shed 4 bases, and the junction held 8 bases outside the gene matches. Written as DNA, the CDR3 is TGCGCCAGCAGCTCGCTCGGGACAGGGTTGTACAATGAGCAGTTCTTC. This translates into CASSSLGTGLYNEQFF.

V and J are TRBV5-4 and TRBJ2-5; maybe TRBD1 (5 bases). The CDR3 contains 14 residues. V lost 4 bases to trimming and J lost 6 bases, with 16 bases between them. The V gene's germline CDR1 is SGHNT and CDR2 YYREEE (reference sequence). CDR3 DNA: TGTGCCAGCAGCGAAACAGGAGCGATAAAGACCCAGTACTTC. Translating gives CASSETGAIKTQYF.

J is TRBJ2-2 and V is TRBV11-2, with D unresolved. Looked up from germline, CDR1 is SGHAT and CDR2 is FQNNGV. This CDR3 is built from 14 residues. Trimming removed 5 bases from V and 4 bases from J, with 11 bases in between. As DNA, the CDR3 is TGTGCCAGCAGCAGATGGAGATTCACCGGGGAGCTGTTTTTT. It translates to CASSRWRFTGELFF.

The V call is TRBV7-2, the J call TRBJ2-7, with TRBD2 matching 7 bases. J lost 0 bases, V lost 2 bases, and 4 bases had no gene match. This CDR3 has 15 residues. The V gene's germline CDR1 is SGHTA and CDR2 FQGNSA. CDR3 loop: CASSLYRTSSYEQYF. The CDR3 region has the DNA TGTGCCAGCAGCTTATATCGGACTAGCTCCTACGAGCAGTACTTC.

The chain couples TRBV5-8 to TRBJ1-1; D perhaps matches TRBD1 (6 bases). V lost 5 bases and J 7 bases, leaving 18 bases between the germline ends. This CDR3 spans 14 amino acids. Germline-derived CDR1 and CDR2 are SGHTS and YDEGEE. CDR3 bases: TGTGCCAGCAGTATATTACAGGGTCGGGATGAAGCTTTCTTT. Amino acid sequence: CASSILQGRDEAFF. The variable domain in full, with the rest retrieved from reference TRBV5-8 and TRBJ1-1, is EAGVTQSPTHLIKTRGQQATLRCSPISGHTSVYWYQQALGLGLQFLLWYDEGEERNRGNFPPRFSGRQFPNYSSELNVNALELEDSALYLCASSILQGRDEAFFGQGTRLTVV.

This sequence joins TRBV5-1 and TRBJ2-5, with D uncertain. In germline, CDR1 is SGHRS, CDR2 YFSETQ. The CDR3 has 12 amino acids. V was trimmed by 4 bases and J by 2 bases, leaving 6 bases between them. This CDR3 is CASSHPQETQYF. DNA for the CDR3: TGCGCCAGCAGCCACCCTCAAGAGACCCAGTACTTC.

This CDR3 reads CASSPWGGSVDEQFF. DNA for the CDR3: TGTGCCAGCAGCCCTTGGGGGGGGTCTGTCGATGAGCAGTTCTTC. The rearrangement joins TRBV7-2 to TRBJ2-1, with TRBD2 identical over 7 bases. The CDR3 consists of 15 residues. From germline, CDR1 is SGHTA and CDR2 FQGNSA. V lost 5 bases to trimming and J lost 8 bases; unmatched junction nucleotides: 12.

The chain is built from TRBV27 and TRBJ2-2; D is ambiguous. The germline gives CDR1 MNHEY, CDR2 SMNVEV (reference sequence). The CDR3 runs 14 residues. V was clipped by 7 bases and J by 1 base, with 10 bases between them. CDR3: CASTSRWNTGELFF. DNA for the CDR3: TGTGCCAGCACGAGCAGATGGAACACCGGGGAGCTGTTTTTT.

The V call is TRBV18, the J call TRBJ2-2; D may correspond to TRBD1 or TRBD2 (5 bases each). This CDR3 comprises 15 residues. Germline V gene data show CDR1 as KGHSH and CDR2 as LQKENI. V lost 4 bases, J lost 3 bases, and 12 bases lay in between. This chain's CDR3 is CASSRLGEYTGELFF. CDR3 nucleotides: TGTGCCAGCTCACGGCTGGGGGAGTACACCGGGGAGCTGTTTTTT.

This sequence joins TRBV28 and TRBJ2-1; D possibly corresponds to TRBD2 (6 bases). V gave up 7 bases and J gave up 3 bases, with 10 bases separating them. Looked up from germline, CDR1 is MDHEN and CDR2 is SYDVKM. This CDR3 is built from 13 residues. CDR3 in DNA: TGTGCCAGCATCGGCGGGAACTACAATGAGCAGTTCTTC. Its translation: CASIGGNYNEQFF.

This chain connects TRBV6-6 to TRBJ2-7, with no clear D. Germline lookup yields CDR1 MNHNY and CDR2 SVGAGI (reference sequence). This CDR3 has 12 residues. V was shortened by 10 bases and J by 0 bases, with 10 bases between the two germline ends. The CDR3: CATSTHSYEQYF. CDR3 sequence (DNA): TGTGCCACCTCGACACACTCCTACGAGCAGTACTTC.